This TCR beta chain was sequenced for a study of T cells after posttransplantation cyclophosphamide. Study-level results: Later post-transplant blood repertoires were often dominated by donor CD8+ memory clones. Tissue-infiltrating T cells from skin or gut overlapped little with blood T cells.

Profiled with immunoSEQ multiplex PCR; TCRdb holds only in-frame clones, not every one. The sample includes 44,000 or so clones, none of them occurring once. The V segment lost 4 bases and the J segment 1 base; nucleotides outside the gene matches: 6. This CDR3 is built from 16 residues. Germline V gives CDR1 SGDLS, CDR2 YYNGEE. Many counts were recorded for this clone. The antigen is unknown. The sequencing sample was made of PBMCs. The rearrangement joins TRBV9 to TRBJ2-4; 9 bases are a match to TRBD1. This receptor was identified in a man aged 40-49 years in good health, CMV-negative, and a related stem cell transplant donor. Written as DNA, the CDR3 is TGTGCCAGCAGCCTTGGGACAGGGTTGGCCAAAAACATTCAGTACTTC. Residues: CASSLGTGLAKNIQYF.